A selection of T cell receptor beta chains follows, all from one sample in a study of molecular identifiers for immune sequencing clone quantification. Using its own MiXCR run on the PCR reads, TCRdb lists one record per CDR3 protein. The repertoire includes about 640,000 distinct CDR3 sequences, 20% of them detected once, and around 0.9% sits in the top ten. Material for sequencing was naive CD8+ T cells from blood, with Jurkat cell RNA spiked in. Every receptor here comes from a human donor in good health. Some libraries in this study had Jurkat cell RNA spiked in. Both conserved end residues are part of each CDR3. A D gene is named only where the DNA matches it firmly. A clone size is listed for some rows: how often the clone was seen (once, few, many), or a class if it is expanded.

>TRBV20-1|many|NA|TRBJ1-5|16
TGCAGTGCCCGAGAGGGTAGGGTTGCCCTGGATCAGCCCCAGCATTTT
CSAREGRVALDQPQHF
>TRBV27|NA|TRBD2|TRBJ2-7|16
TGTGCCAGCAGTTCAATACGGACTAGCGTACCGTACGAGCAGTACTTC
CASSSIRTSVPYEQYF
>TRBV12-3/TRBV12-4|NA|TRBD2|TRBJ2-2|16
TGTGCCAGCAGTGACCCTAGCGGAGTGAACACCGGGGAGCTGTTTTTT
CASSDPSGVNTGELFF
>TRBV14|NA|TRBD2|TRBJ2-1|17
TGTGCCAGCAGCCAAGATCAGAAGAGACTAGCATACAATGAGCAGTTCTTC
CASSQDQKRLAYNEQFF
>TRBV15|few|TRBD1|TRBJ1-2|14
TGTGCCACCAGGCGGACAGGGGAGATCTATGGCTACACCTTC
CATRRTGEIYGYTF
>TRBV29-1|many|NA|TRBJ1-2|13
TGCAGCGTTGAAGAGCCGGGACCCTATGGCTACACCTTC
CSVEEPGPYGYTF
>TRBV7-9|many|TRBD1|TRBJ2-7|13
TGTGCCAGCAGCCGGGGACAGGGCAACGAGCAGTACTTC
CASSRGQGNEQYF
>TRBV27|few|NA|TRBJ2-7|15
TGTGCCAGCAGTTCCCAGACAGGTTTTGGGCGCGAGCAGTACTTC
CASSSQTGFGREQYF
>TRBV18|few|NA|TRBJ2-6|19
TGTGCCAGCTCCCTCTGGGGTGTGGGGGCACCCGCCGGGGCCAACGTCCTGACTTTC
CASSLWGVGAPAGANVLTF
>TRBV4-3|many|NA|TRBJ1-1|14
TGCGCCAGCAGCCAAGATATCGGGGTCCAAGAAGCTTTCTTT
CASSQDIGVQEAFF
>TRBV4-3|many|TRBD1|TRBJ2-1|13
TGCGCCAGCAGCCAGTACAGGGGCGGTGAGCAGTTCTTC
CASSQYRGGEQFF
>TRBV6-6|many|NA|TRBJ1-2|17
TGTGCCAGCAGTTACTCGGGGCAGGACGGAGGGGGCTATGGCTACACCTTC
CASSYSGQDGGGYGYTF
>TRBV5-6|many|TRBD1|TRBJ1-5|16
TGTGCCAGCAGCTCGGGACAGCTCTATAGCAATCAGCCCCAGCATTTT
CASSSGQLYSNQPQHF
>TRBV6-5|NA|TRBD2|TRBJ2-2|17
TGTGCCAGCGGGACTAGCGGTAAGTACTCTAACACCGGGGAGCTGTTTTTT
CASGTSGKYSNTGELFF
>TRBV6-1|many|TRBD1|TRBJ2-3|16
TGTGCCAGCAGTGGACGCAGGGGGCTTGGCACAGATACGCAGTATTTT
CASSGRRGLGTDTQYF
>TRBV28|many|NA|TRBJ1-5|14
TGTGCCAGCAGTTTGATCAGGTCCCCAGGGGCCCAGCATTTT
CASSLIRSPGAQHF
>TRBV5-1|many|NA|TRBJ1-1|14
TGCGCCAGCAGACCCGGGTCTCTCGTCGGTGAAGCTTTCTTT
CASRPGSLVGEAFF
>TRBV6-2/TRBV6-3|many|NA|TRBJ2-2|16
TGTGCCAGCAGTTGGTTCCTGGGGGGTGCGAGCGGGGAGCTGTTTTTT
CASSWFLGGASGELFF
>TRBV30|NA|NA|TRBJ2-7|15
TGTGCCTGGAGTGTTCCTCGACTATCCCGGTACGAGCAGTACTTC
CAWSVPRLSRYEQYF
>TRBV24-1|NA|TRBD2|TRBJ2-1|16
TGTGCCACCAGTGATTACGGGGGGGAGTCCTACAATGAGCAGTTCTTC
CATSDYGGESYNEQFF
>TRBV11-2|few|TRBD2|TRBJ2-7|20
TGTGCCAGCCAACAGCACGGGGCAAGACTAGCGGGGATTCCACCCTACGAGCAGTACTTC
CASQQHGARLAGIPPYEQYF
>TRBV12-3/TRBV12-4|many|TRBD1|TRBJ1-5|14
TGTGCCAGCAGTGCCGGACAGGGAACTCAGCCCCAGCATTTT
CASSAGQGTQPQHF
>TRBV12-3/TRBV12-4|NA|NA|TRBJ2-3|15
TGTGCCAGCAGTCCCCTGCCAGGGATCACAGATACGCAGTATTTT
CASSPLPGITDTQYF
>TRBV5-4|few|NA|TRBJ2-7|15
TGTGCCAGCAGCTTGGGACGGGGGCAGTCCTACGAGCAGTACTTC
CASSLGRGQSYEQYF
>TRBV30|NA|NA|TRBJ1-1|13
TGTGCCTGGAGCGAGGCAGTGAACACTGAAGCTTTCTTT
CAWSEAVNTEAFF
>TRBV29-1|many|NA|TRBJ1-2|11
TGCAGCGTTTCGGCGGACTATGGCTACACCTTC
CSVSADYGYTF
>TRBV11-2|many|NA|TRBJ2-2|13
TGTGCCAGCAGCTTAGCCGTCCAAGAGGAGCTGTTTTTT
CASSLAVQEELFF
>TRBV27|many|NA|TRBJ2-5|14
TGTGCCAGCAGTTTAATGCCCTCAGGAGAGACCCAGTACTTC
CASSLMPSGETQYF
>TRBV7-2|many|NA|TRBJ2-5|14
TGTGCCAGCAGCTTAGAAGAGTGGGAAGAGACCCAGTACTTC
CASSLEEWEETQYF
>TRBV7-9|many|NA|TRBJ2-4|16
TGTGCCAGCAGCCCTCCGGGCCCCATAGCCAAAAACATTCAGTACTTC
CASSPPGPIAKNIQYF
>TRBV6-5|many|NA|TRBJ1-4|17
TGTGCCAGCAGTTACTCGTTGGAGACTCTAAGAGGTGAAAAACTGTTTTTT
CASSYSLETLRGEKLFF
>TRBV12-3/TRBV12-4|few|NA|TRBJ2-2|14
TGTGCCAGCGACCCACGGGGGAACACCGGGGAGCTGTTTTTT
CASDPRGNTGELFF
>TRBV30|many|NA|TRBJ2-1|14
TGTGCCTGGACTTTCAAGAGCTCCTACAATGAGCAGTTCTTC
CAWTFKSSYNEQFF
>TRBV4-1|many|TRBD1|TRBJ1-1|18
TGCGCCAGCAGCCAAGATGTATGGGACAGGGACGGTCACACTGAAGCTTTCTTT
CASSQDVWDRDGHTEAFF
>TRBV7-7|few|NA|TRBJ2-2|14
TGTGCTAGCAGCTCGGGCCCCCGGGGCGGGGAGCTGTTTTTT
CASSSGPRGGELFF
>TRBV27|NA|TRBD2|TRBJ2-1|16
TGTGCCAGCAGCCACCTTCTGGCGGGAGGAGTCCATGAGCAGTTCTTC
CASSHLLAGGVHEQFF
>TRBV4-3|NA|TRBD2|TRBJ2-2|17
TGCGCCAGCAGCCAAGATGGCGGGAGGGTGGGGGCCGGGGAGCTGTTTTTT
CASSQDGGRVGAGELFF
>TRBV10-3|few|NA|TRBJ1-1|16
TGTGCCATCAGTGAGTTAAGGGACCAAGTTCGAGGTGAAGCTTTCTTT
CAISELRDQVRGEAFF
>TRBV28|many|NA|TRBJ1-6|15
TGTGCCAGCAGTTTGGACAACTCCTATAATTCACCCCTCCACTTT
CASSLDNSYNSPLHF
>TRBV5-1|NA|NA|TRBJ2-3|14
TGCGCCAGCAACTGGGACACCAGCACAGATACGCAGTATTTT
CASNWDTSTDTQYF